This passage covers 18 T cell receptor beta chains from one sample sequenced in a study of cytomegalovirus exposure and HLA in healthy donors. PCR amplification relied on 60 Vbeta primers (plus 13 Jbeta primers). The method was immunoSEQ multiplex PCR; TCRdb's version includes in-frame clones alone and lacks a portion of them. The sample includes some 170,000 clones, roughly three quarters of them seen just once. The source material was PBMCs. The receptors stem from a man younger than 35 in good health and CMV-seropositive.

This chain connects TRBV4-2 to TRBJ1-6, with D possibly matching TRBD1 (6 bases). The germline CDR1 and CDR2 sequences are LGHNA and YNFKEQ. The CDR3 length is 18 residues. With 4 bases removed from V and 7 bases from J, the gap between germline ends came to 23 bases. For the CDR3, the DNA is TGTGCCAGCAGCCTCCGAGCGGGGGACATCATCGAGAATTCACCCCTCCACTTT. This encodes CASSLRAGDIIENSPLHF.

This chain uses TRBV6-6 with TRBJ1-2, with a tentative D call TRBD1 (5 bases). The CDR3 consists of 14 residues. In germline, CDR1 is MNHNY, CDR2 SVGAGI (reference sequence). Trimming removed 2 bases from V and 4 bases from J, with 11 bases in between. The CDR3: CASSYDTQGYGYTF. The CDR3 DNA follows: TGTGCCAGCAGTTACGATACTCAGGGCTATGGCTACACCTTC.

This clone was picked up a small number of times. In DNA form, the CDR3 reads TGCGCCAGCAGCCAAGATCAAGAGGCTGAGCTTACAAACTATGGCTACACCTTC. Its translation: CASSQDQEAELTNYGYTF. The V and J genes are TRBV4-1 and TRBJ1-2; D is unresolved. The CDR3 is 18 residues long. V was pared by 0 bases and J by 2 bases, with 19 bases between. CDR1 and CDR2 from the germline V gene are MGHRA and YSYEKL.

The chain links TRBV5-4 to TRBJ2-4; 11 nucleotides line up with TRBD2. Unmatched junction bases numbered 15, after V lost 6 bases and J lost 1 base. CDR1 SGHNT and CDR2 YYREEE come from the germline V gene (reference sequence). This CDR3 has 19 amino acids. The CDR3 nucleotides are TGTGCCAGCACCCAACAAACCCCACTAGCGGGAGCGGCCAAAAACATTCAGTACTTC. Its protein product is CASTQQTPLAGAAKNIQYF.

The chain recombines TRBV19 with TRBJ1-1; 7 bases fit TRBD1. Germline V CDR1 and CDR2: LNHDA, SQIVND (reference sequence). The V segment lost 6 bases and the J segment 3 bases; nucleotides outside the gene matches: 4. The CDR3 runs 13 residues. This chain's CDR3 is CASSKDRDTEAFF. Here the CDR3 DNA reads TGTGCCAGTAGCAAAGACAGGGACACTGAAGCTTTCTTT. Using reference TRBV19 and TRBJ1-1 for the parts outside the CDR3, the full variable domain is DGGITQSPKYLFRKEGQNVTLSCEQNLNHDAMYWYRQDPGQGLRLIYYSQIVNDFQKGDIAEGYSVSREKKESFPLTVTSAQKNPTAFYLCASSKDRDTEAFFGQGTRLTVV.

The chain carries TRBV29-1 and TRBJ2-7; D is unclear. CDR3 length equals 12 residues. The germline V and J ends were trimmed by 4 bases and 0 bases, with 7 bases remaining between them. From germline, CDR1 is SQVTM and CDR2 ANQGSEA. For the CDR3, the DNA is TGCAGCGTTGCTGCGAACTCCTACGAGCAGTACTTC. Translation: CSVAANSYEQYF.

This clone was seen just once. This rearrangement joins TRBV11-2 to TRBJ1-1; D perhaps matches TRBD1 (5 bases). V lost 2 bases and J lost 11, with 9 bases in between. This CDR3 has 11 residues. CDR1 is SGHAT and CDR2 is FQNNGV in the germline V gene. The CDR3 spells CASSLSGMAFF. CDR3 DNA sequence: TGTGCCAGCAGCTTATCAGGGATGGCTTTCTTT.

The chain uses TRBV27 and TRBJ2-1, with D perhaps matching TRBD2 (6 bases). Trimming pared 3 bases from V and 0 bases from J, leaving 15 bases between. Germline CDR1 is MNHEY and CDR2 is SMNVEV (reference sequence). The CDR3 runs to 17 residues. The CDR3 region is CASSFERARSSYNEQFF. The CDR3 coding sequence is TGTGCCAGCAGTTTCGAGCGGGCTCGCAGCTCCTACAATGAGCAGTTCTTC.

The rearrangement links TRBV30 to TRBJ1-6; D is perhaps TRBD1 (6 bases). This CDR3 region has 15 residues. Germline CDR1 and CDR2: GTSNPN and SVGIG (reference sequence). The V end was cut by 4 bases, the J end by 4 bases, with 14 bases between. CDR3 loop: CAWTEGQPYNSPLHF. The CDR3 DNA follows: TGTGCCTGGACGGAAGGACAGCCGTATAATTCACCCCTCCACTTT. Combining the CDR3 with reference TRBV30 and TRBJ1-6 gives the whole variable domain SQTIHQWPATLVQPVGSPLSLECTVEGTSNPNLYWYRQAAGRGLQLLFYSVGIGQISSEVPQNLSASRPQDRQFILSSKKLLLSDSGFYLCAWTEGQPYNSPLHFGNGTRLTVT.

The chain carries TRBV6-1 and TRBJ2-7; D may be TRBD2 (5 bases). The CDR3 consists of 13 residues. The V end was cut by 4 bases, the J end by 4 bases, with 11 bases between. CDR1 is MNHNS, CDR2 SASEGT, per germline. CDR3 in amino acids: CASSGRGGYEQYF. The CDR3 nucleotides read TGTGCCAGCAGTGGACGGGGTGGGTACGAGCAGTACTTC.

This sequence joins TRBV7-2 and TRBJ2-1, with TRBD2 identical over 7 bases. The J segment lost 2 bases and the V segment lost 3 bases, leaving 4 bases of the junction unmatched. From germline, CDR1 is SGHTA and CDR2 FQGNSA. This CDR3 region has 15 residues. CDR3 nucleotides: TGTGCCAGCAGCTTGGCTAGCGGAACCTACAATGAGCAGTTCTTC. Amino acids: CASSLASGTYNEQFF.

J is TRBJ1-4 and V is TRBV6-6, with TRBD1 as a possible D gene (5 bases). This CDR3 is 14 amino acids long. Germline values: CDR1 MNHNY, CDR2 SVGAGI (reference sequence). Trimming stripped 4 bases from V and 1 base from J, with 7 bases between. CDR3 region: CASSSQGTNEKLFF. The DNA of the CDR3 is TGTGCCAGCAGTTCCCAGGGAACTAATGAAAAACTGTTTTTT.

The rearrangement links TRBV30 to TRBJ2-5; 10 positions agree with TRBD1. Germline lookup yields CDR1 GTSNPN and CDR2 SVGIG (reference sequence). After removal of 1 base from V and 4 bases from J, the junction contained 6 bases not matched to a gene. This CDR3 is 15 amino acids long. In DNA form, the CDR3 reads TGTGCCTGGAGTGAGACAGGGGGCTGGGGAGAGACCCAGTACTTC. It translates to CAWSETGGWGETQYF. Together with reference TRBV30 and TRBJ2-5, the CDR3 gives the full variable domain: SQTIHQWPATLVQPVGSPLSLECTVEGTSNPNLYWYRQAAGRGLQLLFYSVGIGQISSEVPQNLSASRPQDRQFILSSKKLLLSDSGFYLCAWSETGGWGETQYFGPGTRLLVL.

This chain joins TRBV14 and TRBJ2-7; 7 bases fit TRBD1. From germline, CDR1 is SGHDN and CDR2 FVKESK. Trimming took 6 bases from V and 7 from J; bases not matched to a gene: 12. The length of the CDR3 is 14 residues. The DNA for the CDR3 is TGTGCCAGCAGACCCGGGACAGCGTTTGGGGAGCAGTACTTC. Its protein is CASRPGTAFGEQYF. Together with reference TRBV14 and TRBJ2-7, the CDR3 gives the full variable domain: EAGVTQFPSHSVIEKGQTVTLRCDPISGHDNLYWYRRVMGKEIKFLLHFVKESKQDESGMPNNRFLAERTGGTYSTLKVQPAELEDSGVYFCASRPGTAFGEQYFGPGTRLTVT.

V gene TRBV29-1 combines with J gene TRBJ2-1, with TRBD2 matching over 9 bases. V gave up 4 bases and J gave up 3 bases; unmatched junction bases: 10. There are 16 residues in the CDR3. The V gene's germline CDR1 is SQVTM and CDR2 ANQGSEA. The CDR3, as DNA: TGCAGCGTTGTTGAAGCGGGGGGCTTCCGCTACAATGAGCAGTTCTTC. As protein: CSVVEAGGFRYNEQFF.

The CDR3 sequence is CASSLGQTNKQETQYF. In nucleotides, the CDR3 is TGCGCCAGCAGCTTGGGACAGACGAACAAACAAGAGACCCAGTACTTC. V is TRBV5-1 and J is TRBJ2-5, with a tentative D call TRBD1 (5 bases). CDR3 size: 16 residues. CDR1 is SGHRS and CDR2 is YFSETQ in the germline V gene. Trimming stripped 0 bases from V and 2 bases from J, with 14 bases between.

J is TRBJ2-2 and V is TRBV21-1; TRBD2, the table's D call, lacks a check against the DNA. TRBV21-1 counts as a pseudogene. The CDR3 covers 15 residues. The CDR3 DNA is TGTGCCAGCAGCCAATGGACTAGCGGTGGCGGGGAGCTGTTTTTT. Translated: CASSQWTSGGGELFF.

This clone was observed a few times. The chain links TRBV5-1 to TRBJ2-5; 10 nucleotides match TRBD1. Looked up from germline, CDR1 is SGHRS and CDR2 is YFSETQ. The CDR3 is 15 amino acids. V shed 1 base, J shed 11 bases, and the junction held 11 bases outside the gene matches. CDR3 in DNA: TGCGCCAGCAGCTTGATTTTGACAGGGGGCGGAGAGCAGTACTTC. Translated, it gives CASSLILTGGGEQYF.